These 32 T cell receptor beta chains were sequenced from one sample in a study of post-analysis software for immune sequencing data. Study results and limitations: In patients, roughly five TRBV segments were more frequent than in controls, with TRBV5-6, TRBV5-1 and TRBV20-1 among them.

These receptors have no known antigen. Included in the TCR beta cDNA libraries were unique molecular identifiers. TCRdb re-called the PCR reads through MiXCR, storing one row per CDR3 protein. Of fewer than 550,000 distinct CDR3 sequences in the sample, roughly 34% were seen once. Sequenced: blood. These receptors all come from a girl aged 2-17 years with multiple sclerosis.

This clonotype occurred a few times. This chain links TRBV6-2 or TRBV6-3 with TRBJ2-5; D uncertain. Germline-derived CDR1 and CDR2 are MNHEY and SVGEGT. The V gene lost 2 bases and the J gene lost 7 bases, with 11 bases spanning the gap. The CDR3 is 13 amino acids. The DNA of the CDR3 is TGTGCCAGCAGTTACATGGAGAAAGGGACCCAGTACTTC. Amino acids: CASSYMEKGTQYF.

The rearrangement uses TRBV7-9 and TRBJ1-2; 7 bases map to TRBD1. The germline V gene has CDR1 SEHNR and CDR2 FQNEAQ (reference sequence). Trimming took 1 base from V and 6 from J; bases not matched to a gene: 11. The CDR3 is 16 residues long. CDR3 nucleotide sequence: TGTGCCAGCAGCTTAGGAGGGACAGTCCCTCCTCATGGCTACACCTTC. Its translation: CASSLGGTVPPHGYTF.

This sequence joins TRBV2 and TRBJ2-5; D not resolved. Germline V gene sequence: CDR1 SNHLY, CDR2 FYNNEI. The CDR3 consists of 14 residues. Trimming cost V 7 bases and J 5 bases, with 17 bases left between them. This CDR3 reads CASIAALGGETQYF. The CDR3 bases are TGTGCCAGCATCGCGGCGCTCGGTGGTGAGACCCAGTACTTC.

The genes are TRBV6-2 or TRBV6-3 and TRBJ2-7; D is possibly TRBD1 (6 bases). CDR1 is MNHEY, CDR2 SVGEGT, per germline. CDR3 length: 12 amino acids. CDR3 sequence reads: CASGHVSYEQYF. The CDR3 nucleotides are TGTGCATCGGGACACGTCTCCTACGAGCAGTACTTC.

This rearrangement joins TRBV12-3 or TRBV12-4 to TRBJ2-5, with 12 bases that match TRBD2. The CDR3 contains 18 residues. J gave up 11 bases and V 5 bases, and 21 bases lay outside the gene matches. CDR3 residues: CASSHRMTSGGPRDEQYF. The CDR3 DNA follows: TGTGCCAGCAGTCACCGAATGACTAGCGGGGGCCCCAGGGATGAGCAGTACTTC.

This sequence joins TRBV7-2 and TRBJ1-5; no clear D gene. This CDR3 has 13 amino acids. In germline, CDR1 is SGHTA, CDR2 FQGNSA. Trimming left V 4 bases short and J 5 bases short, with 9 bases between. The CDR3: CASSSQLDQPQHF. The CDR3 DNA sequence: TGTGCCAGCAGCTCGCAACTCGATCAGCCCCAGCATTTT.

The J gene is TRBJ2-3, the V gene TRBV29-1; tentative D call: TRBD2 (5 bases). CDR1 is SQVTM and CDR2 is ANQGSEA in the germline V gene. There are 14 residues in the CDR3. The V end was cut by 3 bases, the J end by 0 bases, with 10 bases between. CDR3 protein: CSVDRDSSTDTQYF. DNA for the CDR3: TGCAGCGTTGACCGGGATTCTAGCACAGATACGCAGTATTTT.

The V and J genes are TRBV20-1 and TRBJ2-7, with D perhaps TRBD2 (6 bases). CDR3 length equals 15 residues. Germline CDR1 reads DFQATT; CDR2 reads SNEGSKA (reference sequence). V shed 0 bases and J shed 0 bases, with 12 bases lying between them. The DNA for the CDR3 is TGCAGTGCTAGAGATCGGAGGGAGAGCTCCTACGAGCAGTACTTC. Its protein product is CSARDRRESSYEQYF.

The chain recombines TRBV4-1 with TRBJ2-3, with D possibly being TRBD2 (6 bases). Trimming stripped 0 bases from V and 1 base from J, with 11 bases between. This CDR3 spans 16 amino acids. Germline values: CDR1 MGHRA, CDR2 YSYEKL. CDR3 DNA sequence: TGCGCCAGCAGCCAAGATGCGGGGCCACGCACAGATACGCAGTATTTT. Amino acid sequence: CASSQDAGPRTDTQYF.

This chain joins TRBV6-5 and TRBJ2-1; D may be TRBD1 or TRBD2 (6 bases each). V gave up 2 bases and J gave up 6 bases, with 14 bases separating them. Germline-derived CDR1 and CDR2 are MNHEY and SVGAGI. The CDR3 is 15 residues long. CDR3 sequence reads: CASSYAGGSFNEQFF. Here the CDR3 DNA reads TGTGCCAGCAGTTACGCCGGGGGCTCGTTCAATGAGCAGTTCTTC.

A few counts support this clonotype. The rearrangement joins TRBV9 to TRBJ1-2; perhaps TRBD1 as D (5 bases). The germline V and J ends were trimmed by 0 bases and 4 bases, with 13 bases remaining between them. Germline assignment: CDR1 SGDLS and CDR2 YYNGEE. The CDR3 length is 15 residues. The CDR3 DNA is TGTGCCAGCAGCGTAGCAGGGCAAGGAAGCTATGGCTACACCTTC. Protein sequence: CASSVAGQGSYGYTF.

V is TRBV6-5 and J is TRBJ2-5, with a weak D call TRBD1 (6 bases). CDR3 length equals 15 residues. V lost 3 bases, J lost 4 bases, and 15 bases lay in between. Per germline, CDR1 MNHEY and CDR2 SVGAGI. This CDR3 is CASSYVTGRGETQYF. CDR3 DNA sequence: TGTGCCAGCAGTTATGTTACAGGGAGAGGAGAGACCCAGTACTTC.

The V and J genes are TRBV29-1 and TRBJ1-2; 8 nucleotides align to TRBD1. The CDR3 is 12 amino acids. V was clipped by 6 bases and J by 7 bases; unmatched bases: 7. Germline CDR1 reads SQVTM; CDR2 reads ANQGSEA. Here the CDR3 DNA reads TGCAGCGTGGTGACAGGGGACAGTGGCTACACCTTC. It yields the protein CSVVTGDSGYTF.

This sequence joins TRBV20-1 and TRBJ1-5, with no clear D. The germline V gene encodes CDR1 DFQATT and CDR2 SNEGSKA (reference sequence). V shed 1 base and J shed 5 bases, with 9 bases lying between them. This CDR3 has 13 residues. The CDR3 is CSARGRRDQPQHF. As DNA, the CDR3 is TGCAGTGCTAGAGGGAGGAGGGATCAGCCCCAGCATTTT.

The rearrangement uses TRBV5-1 and TRBJ2-2; 9 positions agree with TRBD1. The germline V gene has CDR1 SGHRS and CDR2 YFSETQ. The junction had 17 bases not matched to a gene; V was cut back by 2 bases and J by 6 bases. The CDR3 extends over 19 amino acids. The CDR3, as DNA: TGCGCCAGCAGCTTTTCCGGGACAGGGAGTCTTTCGCTAGCCGGGGAGCTGTTTTTT. Translation gives CASSFSGTGSLSLAGELFF. The whole variable domain, filled in from reference TRBV5-1 and TRBJ2-2, reads KAGVTQTPRYLIKTRGQQVTLSCSPISGHRSVSWYQQTPGQGLQFLFEYFSETQRNKGNFPGRFSGRQFSNSRSEMNVSTLELGDSALYLCASSFSGTGSLSLAGELFFGEGSRLTVL.

The chain employs TRBV29-1 and TRBJ1-1; no clear D gene. The CDR3 contains 11 residues. Germline CDR1 and CDR2: SQVTM and ANQGSEA. Trimming took 5 bases from V and 1 from J, leaving 5 bases between them. The CDR3 here is CSVLGNTEAFF. The CDR3 DNA reads as TGCAGCGTTCTAGGGAACACTGAAGCTTTCTTT.

This clonotype has a count of ten or more. The genes are TRBV6-6 and TRBJ2-5; D might be TRBD1 (6 bases). The CDR3 contains 14 residues. Per the germline V gene, CDR1 is MNHNY and CDR2 is SVGAGI (reference sequence). With 2 bases removed from V and 5 bases from J, the gap between germline ends came to 12 bases. The CDR3 bases are TGTGCCAGCAGTTACGATTGGGGGCAGGAGACCCAGTACTTC. It encodes CASSYDWGQETQYF.

The CDR3 sequence: CASSFAPGTRYEQYF. Written as DNA, the CDR3 is TGTGCCAGCAGCTTCGCCCCCGGGACAAGATACGAGCAGTACTTC. The V call is TRBV11-2, the J call TRBJ2-7, with D tentatively TRBD1 (6 bases). The CDR3 spans 15 residues. Germline values: CDR1 SGHAT, CDR2 FQNNGV. V gave up 3 bases and J gave up 4 bases, with 16 bases separating them.

J is TRBJ2-7 and V is TRBV20-1, with TRBD2 identical over 10 bases. TRBJ2-5 explains the end of the DNA better; the J call may be wrong. This CDR3 has 16 residues. Germline CDR1 and CDR2: DFQATT and SNEGSKA (reference sequence). The CDR3 bases are TGCAGTGCTAGAGATCTAAGCGGGGGGGCCGGGGAGACCCAGTACTTC. Translated: CSARDLSGGAGETQYF.

This clonotype appeared a few times. The chain uses TRBV6-1 and TRBJ2-3; 10 nucleotides match TRBD1. Germline lookup yields CDR1 MNHNS and CDR2 SASEGT. This CDR3 is built from 14 residues. V was clipped by 7 bases and J by 3 bases; unmatched bases: 4. CDR3 DNA sequence: TGTGCCAGCAAGACAGGGGGCGGAACAGATACGCAGTATTTT. This gives the protein CASKTGGGTDTQYF.

V and J are TRBV2 and TRBJ1-5; 9 nucleotides match TRBD1. The germline V gene encodes CDR1 SNHLY and CDR2 FYNNEI. The CDR3 spans 13 residues. V gave up 8 bases and J gave up 3 bases; unmatched junction bases: 2. CDR3 in DNA: TGTGCCAGCGGGACAGGGATCAATCAGCCCCAGCATTTT. Protein sequence: CASGTGINQPQHF.

This clonotype was seen more than once but under ten times. The V gene is TRBV20-1, the J gene TRBJ2-2, with D perhaps TRBD1 or TRBD2 (6 bases each). The CDR3 extends over 16 amino acids. With 2 bases removed from V and 3 bases from J, the gap between germline ends came to 16 bases. Germline values: CDR1 DFQATT, CDR2 SNEGSKA (reference sequence). CDR3 nucleotides: TGCAGTGCTAGAAGCGAGGGGGGAAAATACACCGGGGAGCTGTTTTTT. Translating it yields CSARSEGGKYTGELFF.

Worth noting for this clonotype: The conserved phenylalanine or tryptophan normally closing the CDR3 is absent here, so this likely arose from a read error. The chain has TRBV10-3 and TRBJ2-7; 13 nucleotides align to TRBD2. Germline lookup yields CDR1 ENHRY and CDR2 SYGVKD. CDR3 length: 16 amino acids. The J segment lost 0 bases and the V segment lost 4 bases, leaving 3 bases of the junction unmatched. CDR3 residues: CAISAGLAGSSYEQYL. For the CDR3, the DNA is TGTGCCATCAGTGCGGGACTAGCGGGAAGCTCCTACGAGCAGTACCTC.

This chain uses TRBV27 with TRBJ2-5; D unresolved. V was cut by 3 bases and J by 5 bases, with 13 bases left in between. Germline V gene lookup returns CDR1 MNHEY and CDR2 SMNVEV (reference sequence). The CDR3 is 14 residues long. CDR3: CASSFSARSETQYF. The CDR3 coding sequence is TGTGCCAGCAGTTTCTCGGCTCGGTCGGAGACCCAGTACTTC.

This clonotype has a handful of counts. The chain links TRBV29-1 to TRBJ2-7; D unresolved. Looked up from germline, CDR1 is SQVTM and CDR2 is ANQGSEA. V lost 4 bases and J lost 3, with 13 bases in between. The CDR3 consists of 13 residues. CDR3 coding DNA: TGCAGCGTTGGGGTGGGCAGCCTCTACGAGCAGTACTTC. Protein product: CSVGVGSLYEQYF.

The sample holds a few counts of this clonotype. The chain couples TRBV9 to TRBJ1-5, with D maybe TRBD1 (6 bases). Germline-derived CDR1 and CDR2 are SGDLS and YYNGEE. There are 14 residues in the CDR3. V was pared by 3 bases and J by 3 bases, with 10 bases between. The CDR3 region has the DNA TGTGCCAGCAGCGAAACAGGGACCAATCAGCCCCAGCATTTT. Translation gives CASSETGTNQPQHF.

This sequence joins TRBV4-1 and TRBJ2-5; a weak D match, TRBD2 (6 bases). Germline V CDR1 and CDR2: MGHRA, YSYEKL. The CDR3 runs to 17 residues. Trimming shortened V by 0 bases and J by 2 bases, and 16 bases separated the two germline ends. The CDR3 region has the DNA TGCGCCAGCAGCCAAGATACGGGGGTTCCATCTCAAGAGACCCAGTACTTC. Its translation is CASSQDTGVPSQETQYF.

This sequence joins TRBV6-1 and TRBJ2-1; a weak D match, TRBD2 (6 bases). V was shortened by 5 bases and J by 9 bases, with 11 bases between the two germline ends. The CDR3 has 12 amino acids. From germline, CDR1 is MNHNS and CDR2 SASEGT. The CDR3 loop is CASSPQEGEQFF. Here the CDR3 DNA reads TGTGCCAGCAGTCCTCAGGAGGGTGAGCAGTTCTTC.

This rearrangement joins TRBV4-1 to TRBJ1-2, with a tentative D call TRBD1 (5 bases). The CDR3 covers 16 residues. Germline V gives CDR1 MGHRA, CDR2 YSYEKL. Trimming pared 1 base from V and 0 bases from J, leaving 12 bases between. CDR3 sequence: CASSQVSGDANYGYTF. The CDR3 DNA reads as TGCGCCAGCAGCCAAGTCTCGGGGGATGCTAACTATGGCTACACCTTC.

This clonotype was found a few times. V gene TRBV5-1 combines with J gene TRBJ1-1, with D possibly matching TRBD1 (5 bases). CDR3 length equals 13 residues. V was trimmed by 7 bases and J by 3 bases, leaving 13 bases between them. Per germline, CDR1 SGHRS and CDR2 YFSETQ. CDR3 nucleotides: TGCGCCAGCGCCGCCAGGGACGACACTGAAGCTTTCTTT. Translating it yields CASAARDDTEAFF.

With respect to this clonotype: One junction end does not reproduce the germline sequence, and a read error may be involved. The gene calls are TRBV11-2 and TRBJ1-3, with D tentatively TRBD1 (5 bases). The CDR3 runs 15 residues. Germline V gene sequence: CDR1 SGHAT, CDR2 FQNNGV. Here the CDR3 DNA reads TGTGTCAGCAGCTCCCCGGGGCAGACCAGAAACACCATATATTTT. This codes for CVSSSPGQTRNTIYF.

The CDR3 loop reads CASSLEAGVNSYEQYF. The CDR3 region has the DNA TGCGCCAGCAGCTTGGAAGCAGGGGTTAACTCCTACGAGCAGTACTTC. The chain has TRBV5-1 and TRBJ2-7; tentative D call: TRBD1 (6 bases). The CDR3 is made up of 16 amino acids. V lost 0 bases, J lost 0 bases, and 13 bases lay in between. Germline V gene lookup returns CDR1 SGHRS and CDR2 YFSETQ.